This section outlines one T cell receptor beta chain sequence together with its context. The assay was immunoSEQ multiplex PCR, and TCRdb's table has in-frame clones only and misses some. The sample includes fewer than 90,000 clones, more than 80% of them seen just once. This specimen comes from a study of blood T cell repertoires in COVID-19. CDR1 and CDR2 from the germline V gene are SGHNT and YYREEE (reference sequence). The CDR3 spans 19 residues. V was clipped by 4 bases and J by 7 bases, with 33 bases between them. Sequenced: peripheral blood. The genes are TRBV5-4 and TRBJ2-7; the D gene is possibly TRBD2 (7 bases). This clonotype was sampled from a woman older than 75 with acute or convalescent COVID-19. DNA for the CDR3: TGTGCCAGCAGCAGGGGGGTCCGTTCTGAAGCGGGATTGGTTACGGAGCAGTACTTC. Its translation: CASSRGVRSEAGLVTEQYF.